This is a list of T cell receptor beta chains from one sample in a study of shared clonotypes between healthy human individuals. The protocol was immunoSEQ multiplex PCR, while the TCRdb copy is restricted to in-frame clones and leaves out a portion. In the table there are 1.5 million to 2.5 million clones, approximately 94% of which are singletons. Material for sequencing was naive CD8+ T cells sorted from blood. These receptors all come from a man between 18 and 29 years old in good health. The CDR3 runs from the conserved cysteine through the conserved F or W. The D gene is left open where the match is weak.

d_call j_call v_call cdr3_length cdr3_nt cdr3_aa
TRBD1 TRBJ1-5 TRBV30 14 TGTGCCTGGAGTGTACGACAGGGCGATCAGCCCCAGCATTTT CAWSVRQGDQPQHF
. TRBJ1-2 TRBV15 14 TGTGCCACCAGCAGTACCACTGGGACCTATGGCTACACCTTC CATSSTTGTYGYTF
. TRBJ2-7 TRBV5-5 14 TGTGCCAGCAGCTTGTTGGGGGGCGCCTACGAGCAGTACTTC CASSLLGGAYEQYF
. TRBJ2-7 TRBV7-9 12 TGTGCCAGCAGCAAACCCTTCCTCGAGCAGTACTTC CASSKPFLEQYF
. TRBJ2-2 TRBV5-4 13 TGTGCCAGCAGCTTGGAACGTACCGGGGAGCTGTTTTTT CASSLERTGELFF
. TRBJ2-1 TRBV7-9 13 TGTGCCAGCAGCGACGGACTAAGCAATGAGCAGTTCTTC CASSDGLSNEQFF
TRBD1 TRBJ1-1 TRBV13 15 TGTGCCAGCAGCTTTGGGGGACAGGGGGATTTGACGGCTTTCTTT CASSFGGQGDLTAFF
. TRBJ2-6 TRBV19 13 TGTGCCAGCGACAGCTCTGGGGCCAACGTCCTGACTTTC CASDSSGANVLTF
TRBD2 TRBJ2-3 TRBV27 14 TGTGCCAGCACCCCGACTAGCGGATCAGATACGCAGTATTTT CASTPTSGSDTQYF
. TRBJ2-1 TRBV30 14 TGTGCCTGGAGCCTCGAGGGGGGCTACAATGAGCAGTTCTTC CAWSLEGGYNEQFF
. TRBJ2-7 TRBV5-5 13 TGTGCCAGCAGCTTGGGAACCTTCTACGAGCAGTACTTC CASSLGTFYEQYF
TRBD2 TRBJ2-7 TRBV6-5 15 TGTGCCAGCAGTTACGGGCGGGAGGGCTCCTACGAGCAGTACTTC CASSYGREGSYEQYF
TRBD1 TRBJ2-7 TRBV28 12 TGTGCCAGCAGTCCTCAGGGGGTCGAGCAGTACTTC CASSPQGVEQYF
TRBD2 TRBJ2-2 TRBV6-5 15 TGTGCCAGCAGTTACCAGAATAGCGGGACCGGGGAGCTGTTTTTT CASSYQNSGTGELFF
. TRBJ2-2 TRBV5-1 16 TGCGCCAGCAGCTTGGAAGGGCAGGGAGGCACCGGGGAGCTGTTTTTT CASSLEGQGGTGELFF
TRBD2 TRBJ2-1 TRBV27 15 TGTGCCAGCAGTCCTAGCGGGGACTCCTACAATGAGCAGTTCTTC CASSPSGDSYNEQFF
TRBD2 TRBJ2-2 TRBV4-3 17 TGCGCCAGCAGCCTTATTTTAGCGGGAGGAGACACCGGGGAGCTGTTTTTT CASSLILAGGDTGELFF
TRBD1 TRBJ2-6 TRBV7-9 15 TGTGCCAGCAGCTTGACAGGGGCTGGGGCCAACGTCCTGACTTTC CASSLTGAGANVLTF
TRBD2 TRBJ2-5 TRBV5-1 15 TGCGCCAGCAGCTTGGGCACTAGCGGCCAAGAGACCCAGTACTTC CASSLGTSGQETQYF
. TRBJ2-5 TRBV11-2 15 TGTGCCAGCAGCTTAAGAACAGGGCCCCAAGAGACCCAGTACTTC CASSLRTGPQETQYF
. TRBJ2-2 TRBV4-3 14 TGCGCCAGCAGCCAAGACAGAGGCACCGGGGAGCTGTTTTTT CASSQDRGTGELFF
. TRBJ1-1 TRBV10-3 13 TGTGCCTCGAGGACAGCCCAGAACACTGAAGCTTTCTTT CASRTAQNTEAFF
. TRBJ2-5 TRBV6-6 14 TGTGCCAGCAGTGTGCTTGGGGGCCGAGAGACCCAGTACTTC CASSVLGGRETQYF
TRBD2 TRBJ2-3 TRBV15 16 TGTGCCACCAGCGTGGGGACTAGCGGGGGATCAGATACGCAGTATTTT CATSVGTSGGSDTQYF
. TRBJ2-5 TRBV28 14 TGTGCTTCAAAGGCCAGAATGATACAAGAGACCCAGTACTTC CASKARMIQETQYF
TRBD1 TRBJ2-2 TRBV7-9 15 TGTGCCAGCAGCTTCCAGGACAGGGCGACCGGGGAGCTGTTTTTT CASSFQDRATGELFF
. TRBJ2-7 TRBV6-6 15 TGTGCCAGCAGTTACGCGGGAGGACAGGGTTACGAGCAGTACTTC CASSYAGGQGYEQYF
TRBD1 TRBJ1-4 TRBV13 14 TGTGCCAGCAGCCTTGGACAGGGGAAGGAAAAACTGTTTTTT CASSLGQGKEKLFF
TRBD2 TRBJ2-5 TRBV4-3 19 TGCGCCAGCAGCCAAACACCGGGACTAGCGGGAGGCTCTCAAGAGACCCAGTACTTC CASSQTPGLAGGSQETQYF
TRBD2 TRBJ2-1 TRBV5-6 15 TGTGCCAGCAGCTTGGCTCTAGCGGGGATCAATGAGCAGTTCTTC CASSLALAGINEQFF
. TRBJ2-3 TRBV2 14 TGTGCCAGCAGTGAACTAGCTAGCACAGATACGCAGTATTTT CASSELASTDTQYF